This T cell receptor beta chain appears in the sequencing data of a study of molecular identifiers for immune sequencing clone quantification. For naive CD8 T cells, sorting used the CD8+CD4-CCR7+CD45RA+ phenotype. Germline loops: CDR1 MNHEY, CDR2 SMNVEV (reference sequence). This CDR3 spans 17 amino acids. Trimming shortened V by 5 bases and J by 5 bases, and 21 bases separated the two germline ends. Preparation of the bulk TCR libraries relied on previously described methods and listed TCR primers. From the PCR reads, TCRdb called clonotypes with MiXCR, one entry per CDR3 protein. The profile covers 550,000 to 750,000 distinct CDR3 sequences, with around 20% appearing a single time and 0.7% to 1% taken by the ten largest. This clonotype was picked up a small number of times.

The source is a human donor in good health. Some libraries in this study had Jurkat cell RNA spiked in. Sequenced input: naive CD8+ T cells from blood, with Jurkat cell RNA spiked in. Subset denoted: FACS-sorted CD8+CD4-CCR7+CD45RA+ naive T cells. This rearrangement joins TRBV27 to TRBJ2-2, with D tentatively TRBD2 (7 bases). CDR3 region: CASSGGGGQGGTGELFF. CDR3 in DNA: TGTGCCAGCAGTGGCGGGGGCGGTCAGGGAGGGACCGGGGAGCTGTTTTTT.